Reported below is one T cell receptor (beta chain). Trimming pared 3 bases from V and 13 bases from J, leaving 15 bases between. The CDR3 loop spans 13 amino acids. CDR1 and CDR2 (germline): KGHDR, SFDVKD. These data are taken from a study of blood T cell repertoires in COVID-19. The method was immunoSEQ multiplex PCR; TCRdb's version includes in-frame clones alone and lacks a portion of them. The top ten hold around 16% of the sample, which has some 41,000 clones, about 91% seen once. This sequence joins TRBV24-1 and TRBJ2-1; D is possibly TRBD1 (6 bases). Sequences were obtained from peripheral blood. The TCR comes from a woman in her thirties in a cohort sampled during active COVID-19. CDR3 DNA sequence: TGTGCCACCAGTGATACTCCCACCAGGGGCCAGTTCTTC. Translated: CATSDTPTRGQFF.